The clone carrying this TCR beta chain was observed a handful of times. Its target is unknown. Germline V lookup: CDR1 MNHEY, CDR2 SVGAGI. V was clipped by 2 bases and J by 16 bases, with 18 bases between them. The CDR3 covers 14 residues. This sample is drawn from a study of CD8 T cells in ankylosing spondylitis. Study findings and constraints: Several highly homologous variants formed a TCR beta motif that appeared characteristic of ankylosing spondylitis blood.

In TCRdb, the 5' RACE reads were re-called with MiXCR into one record per CDR3 protein. Of about 440,000 distinct CDR3 sequences listed, more than 15% are singletons. The source is a male donor with ankylosing spondylitis. This chain links TRBV6-5 with TRBJ1-6, with unresolved D. The sample consisted of blood, either unsorted or a sorted T cell fraction (not recorded which). In nucleotides, the CDR3 is TGTGCCAGCAGTTACAAGGCGTCTAACCACCAACTCCACTTT. Its translation is CASSYKASNHQLHF.